A single sample gave rise to the 29 T cell receptor beta chains below, sequenced in a study of cytomegalovirus exposure and HLA in healthy donors. Both 60 Vbeta primers and 13 Jbeta primers went into the PCR. TCRdb's table, derived via immunoSEQ multiplex PCR, lists solely in-frame clones and lacks some. The sample yields 90,000 to 120,000 clones, more than 75% seen once. Sequencing was done on a sample of PBMCs. Receptors were obtained from a man aged 25 to 40 in good health and CMV-seropositive.

This clone occurred a few times. This sequence joins TRBV7-2 and TRBJ2-7; TRBD1 is a possible D gene (6 bases). From germline, CDR1 is SGHTA and CDR2 FQGNSA. Trimming took 5 bases from V and 0 from J, leaving 14 bases between them. There are 15 residues in the CDR3. Here the CDR3 reads CASSDSGVGSYEQYF. The CDR3 DNA sequence: TGTGCCAGCAGCGACTCAGGGGTTGGCTCCTACGAGCAGTACTTC.

This clone was detected only once. This chain links TRBV19 with TRBJ2-1; D gene ambiguous. Germline CDR1 and CDR2: LNHDA and SQIVND (reference sequence). The V end was cut by 4 bases, the J end by 3 bases, with 7 bases between. The length of the CDR3 is 13 residues. CDR3 coding DNA: TGTGCCAGTAGTAGGGCGAGCTACAATGAGCAGTTCTTC. Translating gives CASSRASYNEQFF.

The rearrangement joins TRBV25-1 to TRBJ2-7, with 9 bases aligning to TRBD2. Germline CDR1 reads MGHDK; CDR2 reads SYGVNS. This CDR3 is 15 amino acids long. V dropped 9 bases and J dropped 0; count of bases not matched to a gene: 9. The CDR3 loop is CASFDSSGASYEQYF. The DNA for the CDR3 is TGTGCCAGTTTCGATTCTAGCGGGGCCTCCTACGAGCAGTACTTC.

This clone was seen a few times. In the same sample, other DNA sequences code for this CDR3. CDR3 residues: CALSEQEAAYEQYF. CDR3 bases: TGTGCTTTGAGCGAGCAGGAGGCGGCATACGAGCAGTACTTC. The chain combines TRBV30 with TRBJ2-7, with D perhaps matching TRBD2 (5 bases). Germline CDR1 and CDR2: GTSNPN and SVGIG (reference sequence). The CDR3 runs to 14 residues.

This rearrangement joins TRBV5-1 to TRBJ2-3; 9 bases are shared with TRBD2. This CDR3 is built from 16 residues. Trimming took 4 bases from V and 2 from J; bases not matched to a gene: 8. Germline CDR1 is SGHRS and CDR2 is YFSETQ. The CDR3 DNA is TGCGCCAGCAGCACCAGCGGGGGGTCAAACACAGATACGCAGTATTTT. Its protein is CASSTSGGSNTDTQYF.

This rearrangement joins TRBV30 to TRBJ1-1; 7 nucleotides align to TRBD1. Germline V CDR1 and CDR2: GTSNPN, SVGIG (reference sequence). V lost 2 bases and J lost 12; bases outside the gene matches: 6. The CDR3 runs to 11 residues. DNA for the CDR3: TGTGCCTGGAGTCTAGGACAGGTAACTTTCTTT. This gives the protein CAWSLGQVTFF. The complete variable domain, with remaining parts taken from reference TRBV30 and TRBJ1-1, reads SQTIHQWPATLVQPVGSPLSLECTVEGTSNPNLYWYRQAAGRGLQLLFYSVGIGQISSEVPQNLSASRPQDRQFILSSKKLLLSDSGFYLCAWSLGQVTFFGQGTRLTVV.

This chain connects TRBV18 to TRBJ2-3; perhaps TRBD2 as D (6 bases). Germline lookup yields CDR1 KGHSH and CDR2 LQKENI. The CDR3 covers 16 residues. Trimming took 1 base from V and 4 from J, leaving 15 bases between them. CDR3 amino acids: CASSPLEGKAPDTQYF. The CDR3 DNA sequence: TGTGCCAGCTCACCACTGGAGGGAAAGGCCCCAGATACGCAGTATTTT.

This rearrangement joins TRBV6-1 to TRBJ2-3, with 15 bases lining up with TRBD2. The CDR3 has 17 amino acids. V lost 4 bases and J lost 5; bases outside the gene matches: 7. Germline V gives CDR1 MNHNS, CDR2 SASEGT. In DNA form, the CDR3 reads TGTGCCAGCAGTGTGGGACTAGCGGGGGGACGTATAGATACGCAGTATTTT. Its translation is CASSVGLAGGRIDTQYF.

The chain employs TRBV6-4 and TRBJ1-5; D is unresolved. Trimming took off 3 bases at V and 3 bases at J, with 6 bases between the two ends. The CDR3 runs 13 residues. From germline, CDR1 is MRHNA and CDR2 SNTAGT. In nucleotides, the CDR3 is TGTGCCAGCAGTGAAGAGGTCAATCAGCCCCAGCATTTT. This codes for CASSEEVNQPQHF.

The chain joins TRBV30 to TRBJ2-5, with D tentatively TRBD2 (6 bases). V was cut by 6 bases and J by 4 bases, with 12 bases left in between. Per the germline V gene, CDR1 is GTSNPN and CDR2 is SVGIG (reference sequence). The CDR3 is 12 residues long. Written as DNA, the CDR3 is TGTGCCTGTGGGGGGAGATTAGAGACCCAGTACTTC. This gives the protein CACGGRLETQYF.

The chain is built from TRBV18 and TRBJ1-3; possibly TRBD1 for D (6 bases). The CDR3 runs 15 residues. CDR1 is KGHSH, CDR2 LQKENI, per germline. V was cut by 6 bases and J by 2 bases, with 14 bases left in between. The CDR3 loop reads CASSQYSGAGNTIYF. Here the CDR3 DNA reads TGTGCCAGCTCCCAGTATTCAGGGGCTGGAAACACCATATATTTT.

The chain is built from TRBV5-1 and TRBJ1-1; D not resolved. Trimming took off 6 bases at V and 3 bases at J, with 15 bases between the two ends. The CDR3 is 14 amino acids. CDR1 is SGHRS and CDR2 is YFSETQ in the germline V gene. The CDR3 region is CASIEDNRDTEAFF. DNA of the CDR3: TGCGCCAGCATCGAAGACAATCGAGACACTGAAGCTTTCTTT.

Comments on this clone: Lacking the conserved final phenylalanine or tryptophan, this CDR3 likely reflects a read error. This rearrangement joins TRBV5-4 to TRBJ1-2; tentatively, D is TRBD1 (6 bases). This CDR3 is 13 amino acids long. V was cut by 3 bases and J by 5 bases, with 11 bases left in between. Germline V CDR1 and CDR2: SGHNT, YYREEE (reference sequence). The CDR3 protein is CASSSQGLYGYTL. The CDR3 coding sequence is TGTGCCAGCAGCTCGCAGGGGCTGTATGGCTACACCCTC.

V gene TRBV4-1 combines with J gene TRBJ1-3; no clear D gene. The V and J ends lost 5 bases and 0 bases respectively, with 20 bases between them. Germline V gene lookup returns CDR1 MGHRA and CDR2 YSYEKL. The CDR3 contains 18 residues. The CDR3 here is CASSVITATVLSGNTIYF. The CDR3 coding sequence is TGCGCCAGCAGCGTAATAACAGCAACCGTACTCTCTGGAAACACCATATATTTT.

The CDR3 here is CSVEPGQGILNTEAFF. The CDR3 DNA sequence: TGCAGCGTTGAGCCGGGACAGGGTATTCTGAACACTGAAGCTTTCTTT. V usage is TRBV29-1 and J usage is TRBJ1-1, with 9 nucleotides matching TRBD1. This CDR3 spans 16 amino acids. Germline V gene lookup returns CDR1 SQVTM and CDR2 ANQGSEA. V was clipped by 3 bases and J by 0 bases; unmatched bases: 8.

V and J are TRBV12-5 and TRBJ2-7; 12 bases fit TRBD1. The germline CDR1 and CDR2 sequences are LGHNT and FRNRAP. J was trimmed by 2 bases and V by 4 bases; bases with no gene match: 6. The CDR3 contains 16 residues. The CDR3: CASGSGTGGIPYEQYF. In DNA form, the CDR3 reads TGTGCTAGTGGTTCGGGGACAGGGGGCATCCCCTACGAGCAGTACTTC.

The J gene is TRBJ2-3, the V gene TRBV9, with D possibly matching TRBD2 (5 bases). The CDR3 totals 16 residues. Trimming took off 2 bases at V and 1 base at J, with 14 bases between the two ends. Germline V gene sequence: CDR1 SGDLS, CDR2 YYNGEE. The CDR3 DNA reads as TGTGCCAGCAGCGTTGGAGGAACTAGTGGCACAGATACGCAGTATTTT. Protein product: CASSVGGTSGTDTQYF.

This clone has only one observation. The chain recombines TRBV5-1 with TRBJ1-1, with 10 bases identical to TRBD1. The CDR3 runs 14 residues. V gave up 1 base and J gave up 7 bases; unmatched junction bases: 4. CDR1 and CDR2 from the germline V gene are SGHRS and YFSETQ. The DNA of the CDR3 is TGCGCCAGCAGCTTGCTCGGACAGGGGGTTGAAGCTTTCTTT. Residues: CASSLLGQGVEAFF. The variable domain in full, with the rest retrieved from reference TRBV5-1 and TRBJ1-1, is KAGVTQTPRYLIKTRGQQVTLSCSPISGHRSVSWYQQTPGQGLQFLFEYFSETQRNKGNFPGRFSGRQFSNSRSEMNVSTLELGDSALYLCASSLLGQGVEAFFGQGTRLTVV.

The chain has TRBV4-1 and TRBJ2-2; TRBD2 aligns across 13 bases. The germline V gene has CDR1 MGHRA and CDR2 YSYEKL. Germline trimming cut 0 bases from V and 4 bases from J; bases unmatched to any gene: 5. The CDR3 spans 18 residues. This CDR3 is CASSQEKLAGGFTGELFF. CDR3 DNA: TGCGCCAGCAGCCAAGAGAAACTAGCGGGGGGGTTCACCGGGGAGCTGTTTTTT.

The chain employs TRBV5-5 and TRBJ2-5; tentatively, D is TRBD1 (6 bases). The germline V gene encodes CDR1 SGHKS and CDR2 YYEKEE (reference sequence). The CDR3 consists of 17 residues. Trimming removed 0 bases from V and 0 bases from J, with 15 bases in between. For the CDR3, the DNA is TGTGCCAGCAGCTTGGTCCGGTTTGGGGACAACCAAGAGACCCAGTACTTC. Protein sequence: CASSLVRFGDNQETQYF.

The chain recombines TRBV4-1 with TRBJ2-7; 12 positions agree with TRBD2. The trim removed 2 bases at V and 5 bases at J, leaving 13 bases unmatched. CDR1 and CDR2 (germline): MGHRA, YSYEKL. The CDR3 is 18 amino acids. The CDR3 coding sequence is TGCGCCAGCAGCCAACCGTCTAGCGGGGGGGCCCCCCGGGACGAGCAGTACTTC. It specifies CASSQPSSGGAPRDEQYF.

The count of this clone is one. The chain couples TRBV10-1 to TRBJ2-7; D remains unclear. Germline CDR1 WNHNN, CDR2 SYGVQD (reference sequence). The CDR3 contains 13 residues. V was trimmed by 2 bases and J by 0 bases, leaving 5 bases between them. CDR3 DNA sequence: TGCGCCAGCAGTGAGGGCGGCTCCTACGAGCAGTACTTC. Protein: CASSEGGSYEQYF.

This chain joins TRBV5-4 and TRBJ1-2, with TRBD1 identical over 9 bases. In germline, CDR1 is SGHNT, CDR2 YYREEE (reference sequence). The junction had 9 bases not matched to a gene; V was cut back by 4 bases and J by 8 bases. The CDR3 is 14 amino acids. The CDR3 here is CASSPGTGRSGYTF. The CDR3 bases are TGTGCCAGCAGCCCCGGGACAGGGAGATCCGGCTACACCTTC.

The gene calls are TRBV28 and TRBJ1-1; D perhaps matches TRBD1 (5 bases). The CDR3 length is 13 residues. The germline gives CDR1 MDHEN, CDR2 SYDVKM. Trimming left V 6 bases short and J 5 bases short, with 13 bases between. This chain's CDR3 is CASSSLGGTEAFF. CDR3 sequence (DNA): TGTGCCAGCAGCAGTCTGGGGGGGACTGAAGCTTTCTTT.

DNA of the CDR3: TGCGCCAGCAGGGACAGGGGGCGCGGTCTACGCTACACCTTC. This translates into CASRDRGRGLRYTF. The chain recombines TRBV4-1 with TRBJ1-2; 11 bases map to TRBD1. The V and J ends lost 6 bases and 9 bases, in that order; junction bases with no gene match: 9. Germline V CDR1 and CDR2: MGHRA, YSYEKL. The CDR3 runs to 14 residues.

The rearrangement uses TRBV7-6 and TRBJ2-1; D is uncertain. Germline CDR1 SGHVS, CDR2 FNYEAQ. V lost 1 base, J lost 8 bases, and 6 bases lay in between. There are 12 residues in the CDR3. CDR3 DNA sequence: TGTGCCAGCAGCTTAGGAGGCGATGAGCAGTTCTTC. Translating it yields CASSLGGDEQFF. The full variable domain, in which reference TRBV7-6 and TRBJ2-1 provide the parts outside the CDR3, is GAGVSQSPRYKVTKRGQDVALRCDPISGHVSLYWYRQALGQGPEFLTYFNYEAQQDKSGLPNDRFSAERPEGSISTLTIQRTEQRDSAMYRCASSLGGDEQFFGPGTRLTVL.

This clone has a single count. The chain employs TRBV21-1 and TRBJ1-5; the table assigns TRBD1, which was not confirmed against the DNA. TRBV21-1 constitutes a pseudogene. The CDR3 extends over 15 amino acids. The CDR3 loop is CASSKDGQFNQPQHF. The CDR3 bases are TGTGCCAGCAGCAAAGACGGACAGTTCAATCAGCCCCAGCATTTT.

The chain couples TRBV7-9 to TRBJ2-1, with D perhaps matching TRBD2 (6 bases). Trimming removed 5 bases from V and 1 base from J, with 12 bases in between. The CDR3 loop spans 15 amino acids. Per the germline V gene, CDR1 is SEHNR and CDR2 is FQNEAQ (reference sequence). DNA for the CDR3: TGTGCCAGCAGCCCCTTCCGGGGGTCCTACAATGAGCAGTTCTTC. This gives the protein CASSPFRGSYNEQFF.

This clone was counted a single time. The CDR3 coding sequence is TGTGCCAGCAGCTTAGGTTGGGGGGGCTCTGGAAACACCATATATTTT. Protein sequence: CASSLGWGGSGNTIYF. The J gene is TRBJ1-3, the V gene TRBV7-8, with D perhaps TRBD1 (5 bases). The CDR3 extends over 16 amino acids. Germline-derived CDR1 and CDR2 are SGHVS and FQNEAQ. The V end lost 1 base, the J end lost 0 bases, and 10 bases lay between the germline ends.